A single sample gave rise to the 20 T cell receptor beta chains below, sequenced in a study of shared clonotypes between healthy human individuals. Data came from immunoSEQ multiplex PCR; TCRdb stores just in-frame clones and leaves some out. This table holds about 2.1 million clones, about 92% found once. CD45RO negativity and positive selection for CCR7 defined naive CD8 cells, a population that excluded terminally differentiated effector memory CD45RA+ cells. The sequenced material came from naive CD8+ T cells from PBMCs. Receptor source: a man younger than 30 in good health. Some clones in this sample may be carry-over from other donors' samples.

The genes are TRBV4-3 and TRBJ2-4; tentatively, D is TRBD1 or TRBD2 (5 bases each). V lost 0 bases, J lost 11 bases, and 14 bases lay in between. The germline gives CDR1 LGHNA, CDR2 YSLEER. The CDR3 totals 14 residues. CDR3 sequence: CASSQDRTLGVQYF. The CDR3 region has the DNA TGCGCCAGCAGCCAAGATAGGACTCTAGGGGTTCAGTACTTC.

In this sample, this clone turned up once. The chain joins TRBV25-1 to TRBJ2-1; TRBD2 agrees at 8 bases. Looked up from germline, CDR1 is MGHDK and CDR2 is SYGVNS. V dropped 1 base and J dropped 7; count of bases not matched to a gene: 6. The CDR3 has 15 residues. CDR3 in amino acids: CASSEWSGSGNEQFF. The CDR3 DNA sequence: TGTGCCAGCAGTGAATGGAGCGGGAGCGGTAATGAGCAGTTCTTC.

The chain uses TRBV4-1 and TRBJ2-7; a weak D match, TRBD2 (6 bases). With 5 bases removed from V and 4 bases from J, the gap between germline ends came to 6 bases. The CDR3 has 11 amino acids. Germline V gene sequence: CDR1 MGHRA, CDR2 YSYEKL. The CDR3 protein is CASSGGYEQYF. CDR3 coding DNA: TGCGCCAGCAGCGGAGGGTACGAGCAGTACTTC.

V and J are TRBV5-1 and TRBJ2-1; D tentatively reads TRBD1 or TRBD2 (5 bases each). This CDR3 has 16 amino acids. Germline lookup yields CDR1 SGHRS and CDR2 YFSETQ. V was trimmed by 1 base and J by 3 bases, leaving 14 bases between them. CDR3 DNA: TGCGCCAGCAGCTTGTCCCGGGACCCCTTCTACAATGAGCAGTTCTTC. Translating gives CASSLSRDPFYNEQFF.

The chain is built from TRBV20-1 and TRBJ1-2; a weak D match, TRBD1 (5 bases). Trimming left V 6 bases short and J 8 bases short, with 7 bases between. The CDR3 length is 9 residues. Germline assignment: CDR1 DFQATT and CDR2 SNEGSKA (reference sequence). The CDR3 reads CSAGGGYTF. The CDR3 region has the DNA TGCAGTGCCGGGGGGGGCTACACCTTC.

The V gene is TRBV12-2, the J gene TRBJ1-5; TRBD1 is the table's D call and was not checked against the DNA. TRBV12-2 is tagged as a pseudogene. There are 17 residues in the CDR3. The CDR3 protein is CATHRDTMAEYNQPQHF. Here the CDR3 DNA reads TGTGCAACCCACCGGGACACGATGGCAGAGTACAATCAGCCCCAGCATTTT.

The V and J genes are TRBV5-6 and TRBJ2-1; no definite D call. CDR3 size: 13 residues. Germline V gene data show CDR1 as SGHDT and CDR2 as YYEEEE. Trimming took 4 bases from V and 6 from J, leaving 11 bases between them. DNA for the CDR3: TGTGCCAGCAGCCACGGCGCTAGCAATGAGCAGTTCTTC. It is translated as CASSHGASNEQFF.

The V gene is TRBV25-1, the J gene TRBJ2-5; 7 bases line up with TRBD1. The V segment lost 6 bases and the J segment 5 bases; nucleotides outside the gene matches: 3. The CDR3 runs to 12 residues. Per germline, CDR1 MGHDK and CDR2 SYGVNS. In DNA form, the CDR3 reads TGTGCCAGCAGCGACAGGGTGGAGACCCAGTACTTC. Protein sequence: CASSDRVETQYF.

The J gene is TRBJ2-5, the V gene TRBV27, with D uncertain. Germline loops: CDR1 MNHEY, CDR2 SMNVEV (reference sequence). V lost 0 bases and J lost 2, with 13 bases in between. CDR3 size: 16 residues. CDR3 DNA: TGTGCCAGCAGTTTATCCCCTGGCAGCTTTCAAGAGACCCAGTACTTC. Its protein product is CASSLSPGSFQETQYF.

The count of this clone is one. This chain connects TRBV7-9 to TRBJ2-3, with D possibly being TRBD2 (5 bases). The length of the CDR3 is 14 residues. CDR1 is SEHNR and CDR2 is FQNEAQ in the germline V gene (reference sequence). Trimming left V 0 bases short and J 4 bases short, with 8 bases between. The CDR3 bases are TGTGCCAGCAGCTTAGCGGACTTTTCAGATACGCAGTATTTT. Its protein is CASSLADFSDTQYF.

This rearrangement joins TRBV7-2 to TRBJ1-5, with a weak D call TRBD1 (6 bases). Germline lookup yields CDR1 SGHTA and CDR2 FQGNSA. CDR3 size: 17 residues. The germline V and J ends were trimmed by 2 bases and 3 bases, with 17 bases remaining between them. The CDR3 DNA follows: TGTGCCAGCAGCTTACGAGTGGGGGGCGTCGTCAATCAGCCCCAGCATTTT. Translating gives CASSLRVGGVVNQPQHF.

The chain links TRBV27 to TRBJ2-2; the D gene is possibly TRBD2 (6 bases). CDR1 MNHEY and CDR2 SMNVEV come from the germline V gene (reference sequence). This CDR3 has 16 residues. Trimming left V 0 bases short and J 0 bases short, with 8 bases between. The CDR3 reads CASSLSGDSNTGELFF. The DNA for the CDR3 is TGTGCCAGCAGTTTATCGGGGGACTCGAACACCGGGGAGCTGTTTTTT.

The CDR3 nucleotides read TGTGCCAGCAGCCCGCCAGGGAGGACCCTCTACAATGAGCAGTTCTTC. It translates to CASSPPGRTLYNEQFF. This sequence joins TRBV7-9 and TRBJ2-1; D is possibly TRBD2 (6 bases). The germline V gene has CDR1 SEHNR and CDR2 FQNEAQ (reference sequence). There are 16 residues in the CDR3. V lost 5 bases, J lost 3 bases, and 17 bases lay in between.

The chain is built from TRBV19 and TRBJ2-7; tentative D call: TRBD2 (6 bases). CDR1 and CDR2 from the germline V gene are LNHDA and SQIVND (reference sequence). V was trimmed by 5 bases and J by 0 bases, leaving 14 bases between them. The CDR3 extends over 15 amino acids. The CDR3 reads CASSPGTFSSYEQYF. CDR3 in DNA: TGTGCCAGTAGTCCGGGGACTTTCAGCTCCTACGAGCAGTACTTC.

This clone was seen only once. The sample contains more than one DNA sequence encoding this CDR3. The J gene is TRBJ2-7, the V gene TRBV27; 7 bases map to TRBD1. The CDR3 has 14 amino acids. J gave up 1 base and V 5 bases, and 5 bases lay outside the gene matches. Germline V lookup: CDR1 MNHEY, CDR2 SMNVEV (reference sequence). The CDR3 spells CASSPRTGSYEQYF. The DNA of the CDR3 is TGTGCCAGCAGTCCTAGGACAGGTTCCTACGAGCAGTACTTC.

This chain uses TRBV7-9 with TRBJ1-5; D is ambiguous. V lost 5 bases and J 2 bases, leaving 10 bases between the germline ends. The CDR3 has 14 residues. CDR1 SEHNR and CDR2 FQNEAQ come from the germline V gene (reference sequence). This CDR3 is CASSPGVGNQPQHF. CDR3 nucleotide sequence: TGTGCCAGCAGCCCCGGTGTGGGCAATCAGCCCCAGCATTTT.

The chain employs TRBV7-3 and TRBJ2-1; the D gene could be TRBD1 or TRBD2 (5 bases each). The V end lost 3 bases, the J end lost 8 bases, and 11 bases lay between the germline ends. The CDR3 is 13 amino acids. CDR1 and CDR2 (germline): SGHTA, FQGTGA. The CDR3 sequence: CASSFIGTHEQFF. The CDR3 coding sequence is TGTGCCAGCAGCTTTATTGGGACCCATGAGCAGTTCTTC.

This clone was observed a few times. The CDR3 here is CASSPGTHEAFF. In nucleotides, the CDR3 is TGTGCCAGCAGTCCCGGGACACATGAAGCTTTCTTT. J is TRBJ1-1 and V is TRBV4-2; TRBD1 might be the D (6 bases). With 6 bases removed from V and 7 bases from J, the gap between germline ends came to 12 bases. The CDR3 extends over 12 amino acids. Germline V gene sequence: CDR1 LGHNA, CDR2 YNFKEQ.

V gene TRBV25-1 combines with J gene TRBJ2-3; 8 nucleotides match TRBD1. The CDR3 runs 15 residues. The V and J ends lost 6 bases and 2 bases, in that order; junction bases with no gene match: 7. Per germline, CDR1 MGHDK and CDR2 SYGVNS. As DNA, the CDR3 is TGTGCCAGCAGCGTCCGGGACAGGACCACAGATACGCAGTATTTT. Translated: CASSVRDRTTDTQYF.

The V gene is TRBV5-4, the J gene TRBJ2-6; D is uncertain. Per germline, CDR1 SGHNT and CDR2 YYREEE (reference sequence). CDR3 length: 13 residues. With 10 bases removed from V and 0 bases from J, the gap between germline ends came to 8 bases. The CDR3 DNA reads as TGTGCCCTAGGGATCTCTGGGGCCAACGTCCTGACTTTC. It is translated as CALGISGANVLTF. Based on the CDR3 plus reference TRBV5-4 and TRBJ2-6, the full variable domain is ETGVTQSPTHLIKTRGQQVTLRCSSQSGHNTVSWYQQALGQGPQFIFQYYREEENGRGNFPPRFSGLQFPNYSSELNVNALELDDSALYLCALGISGANVLTFGAGSRLTVL.